The sequence of this T cell receptor (beta chain) was determined in a study of human T cells and chemical hapten exposure. In the study overall: Diphenylcyclopropenone was administered weekly to the scalp of patients throughout the approximately 24-week study.

Time point specified: patch test 3, about 24 weeks after DPC sensitization. Treatment in this sample: therapeutic diphenylcyclopropenone sensitization with weekly scalp DPC. This clonotype has a handful of counts. What it binds is not known. TCRdb called the RACE reads again in MiXCR, with one record for every CDR3 protein. The sample has just under 65,000 distinct CDR3 sequences; around 10% are singletons. V lost 1 base and J lost 0, with 7 bases in between. The germline CDR1 and CDR2 sequences are SGHTA and FQGNSA. The CDR3 consists of 14 residues. Study-level results: Large CDR3 similarity clusters arose significantly more often from expanded TCRs than from controls. No alteration of TCRs above 1 in 1000 frequency was seen with DPC sensitization.

Sequenced here: whole blood, sampled in connection with sensitization to the hapten diphenylcyclopropenone (DPC). The rearrangement joins TRBV7-2 to TRBJ2-7; D uncertain. The clonotype originates from a woman aged 25 to 45 with alopecia areata. Some clones in this sample may be carry-over from other donors' samples. The DNA for the CDR3 is TGTGCCAGCAGCTTAGTAGAATCCTCCTACGAGCAGTACTTC. Its translation is CASSLVESSYEQYF.